The 2 T cell receptor beta chains given below trace back to one sample, sequenced in a study of response to subunit inactivated influenza vaccine. TCRdb processed the RT-PCR reads anew with MiXCR; each CDR3 protein has one entry. The sample carries approximately 500,000 distinct CDR3 sequences, around 13% recorded once. Sequenced here: PBMCs from blood, sampled about 40 days after vaccination. The receptors originated from a man aged 50-60 years who received an inactivated influenza vaccine.

This clonotype showed up just a few times. The V call is TRBV12-3 or TRBV12-4, the J call TRBJ2-1, with TRBD2 as a possible D gene (6 bases). V lost 5 bases to trimming and J lost 1 base, with 18 bases between them. CDR3 length: 17 residues. DNA of the CDR3: TGTGCCAGCAGTCTACTTTCTAGCGTCCGATCCTACAATGAGCAGTTCTTC. Amino acid sequence: CASSLLSSVRSYNEQFF.

This clonotype was found many times. J is TRBJ2-7 and V is TRBV12-3 or TRBV12-4; D possibly uses TRBD1 or TRBD2 (5 bases each). V lost 3 bases, J lost 0 bases, and 12 bases lay in between. There are 15 residues in the CDR3. CDR3: CASSFGWGSSYEQYF. As DNA, the CDR3 is TGTGCCAGCAGTTTTGGGTGGGGGAGCTCCTACGAGCAGTACTTC.